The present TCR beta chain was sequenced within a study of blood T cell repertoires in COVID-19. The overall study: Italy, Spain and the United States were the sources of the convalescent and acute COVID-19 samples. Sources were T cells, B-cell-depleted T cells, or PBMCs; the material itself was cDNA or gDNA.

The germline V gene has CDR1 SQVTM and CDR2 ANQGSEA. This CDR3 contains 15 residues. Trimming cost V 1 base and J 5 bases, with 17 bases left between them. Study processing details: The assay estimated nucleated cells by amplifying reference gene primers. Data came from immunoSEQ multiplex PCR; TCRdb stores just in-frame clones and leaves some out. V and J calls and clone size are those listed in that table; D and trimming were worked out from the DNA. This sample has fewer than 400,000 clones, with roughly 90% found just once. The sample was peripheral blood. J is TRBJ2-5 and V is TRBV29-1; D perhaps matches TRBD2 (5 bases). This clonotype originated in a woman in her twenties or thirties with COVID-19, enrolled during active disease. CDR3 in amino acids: CSVEGTSTTGETQYF. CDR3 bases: TGCAGCGTTGAAGGAACCTCAACCACGGGGGAGACCCAGTACTTC.